The TCR beta chain described here comes from a study of metastatic and nonmetastatic thyroid tumors. At the level of the study: Across blood and tumor or nodule tissue, repertoires from malignant and benign thyroid patients were compared with one another. Findings of the study overall: It was reportedly found that TCR beta diversity was significantly higher in malignant thyroid tumors than in benign nodules, a difference seen in both blood and tumor samples.

All patients were untreated before thyroid surgery. In the source study's methods: The study took CDR3 differences across clinicopathological groups and made a distant-metastasis classifier for papillary thyroid cancer from them. TCRdb re-processed the PCR reads through MiXCR. The V and J calls reflect TCRdb's pipeline rather than the authors' work. The table includes about 93,000 clones, over 8.5% detected once. This clone was recorded at least ten times. Antigen: not known. This TCR derives from a female donor with papillary thyroid cancer or a benign thyroid nodule (not recorded which). Some clones in this sample may be carry-over from other donors' samples. Material: blood.

The CDR3 region is CASSPGLGRETQYF. The CDR3 DNA reads TGTGCCAGCTCACCAGGCCTGGGAAGAGAGACCCAGTACTTC. The V gene is TRBV18, the J gene TRBJ2-5; no definite D call. V was cut by 2 bases and J by 4 bases, with 11 bases left in between. The germline gives CDR1 KGHSH, CDR2 LQKENI. CDR3 length equals 14 residues. Together with reference TRBV18 and TRBJ2-5, the CDR3 gives the full variable domain: NAGVMQNPRHLVRRRGQEARLRCSPMKGHSHVYWYRQLPEEGLKFMVYLQKENIIDESGMPKERFSAEFPKEGPSILRIQQVVRGDSAAYFCASSPGLGRETQYFGPGTRLLVL.